This T cell receptor (beta chain) is from a study of human T cells and chemical hapten exposure. MiXCR, applied by TCRdb to the RACE reads, yields one record per CDR3 protein. In the table there are approximately 100,000 distinct CDR3 sequences, about 11% of which are singletons. The V end lost 5 bases, the J end lost 2 bases, and 13 bases lay between the germline ends. There are 14 residues in the CDR3. CDR1 SEHNR and CDR2 FQNEAQ come from the germline V gene (reference sequence). Time point defined: patch test 1, 2 weeks after DPC sensitization. The treatment was: therapeutic diphenylcyclopropenone sensitization with weekly scalp DPC. The table lists this clonotype with many counts.

This TCR was sampled from a woman between 35 and 50 years old with alopecia areata. Some clones in this sample may be carry-over from other donors' samples. The sample was whole blood, taken in connection with sensitization to the hapten diphenylcyclopropenone (DPC). The V call is TRBV7-9, the J call TRBJ2-7, with D perhaps assigned TRBD1 or TRBD2 (5 bases each). CDR3 loop: CASSPVGTAYEQYF. The CDR3 nucleotides are TGTGCCAGCAGCCCTGTTGGGACCGCCTACGAGCAGTACTTC.